Below are 21 T cell receptor beta chains sequenced from a single sample in a study of T cells of healthy individuals. MiXCR, applied by TCRdb to the 5' RACE reads, yields one record per CDR3 protein. Of 75,000 to 95,000 distinct CDR3 sequences listed, roughly 5.1% were seen once; the top ten hold 7.5% to 8%. Receptor source: a female donor in good health.

This clonotype was picked up many times. V is TRBV12-3 or TRBV12-4 and J is TRBJ1-5; D gene ambiguous. V shed 5 bases and J shed 9 bases, with 14 bases lying between them. The CDR3 totals 13 residues. The CDR3, as DNA: TGTGCCAGCAGTATCGGTTCTGGAGGGCCCCAGCATTTT. This sequence encodes CASSIGSGGPQHF.

A note on this clonotype: A much larger clone is a single base away; this may be a read error. J is TRBJ2-5 and V is TRBV29-1; possibly TRBD1 or TRBD2 for D (7 bases each). The CDR3 sequence is 12 residues long. Between the trimmed V and J ends, which lost 8 bases and 9 bases, there was a span of 19 bases. Germline CDR1 SQVTM, CDR2 ANQGSEA. The CDR3 loop is CSSGGGSEAQYF. The CDR3 DNA is TGCAGCTCAGGGGGGGGTTCGGAGGCCCAGTACTTC.

This clonotype was counted many times. This chain connects TRBV9 to TRBJ2-7, with D perhaps TRBD1 or TRBD2 (5 bases each). Germline V gene sequence: CDR1 SGDLS, CDR2 YYNGEE. The CDR3 consists of 16 residues. V dropped 4 bases and J dropped 0 bases, with 17 bases sitting between them. CDR3 region: CASSPFGARASYEQYF. In DNA, the CDR3 is TGTGCCAGCAGCCCGTTCGGGGCGCGGGCCTCCTACGAGCAGTACTTC. The full variable domain, rest sourced from reference TRBV9 and TRBJ2-7, is DSGVTQTPKHLITATGQRVTLRCSPRSGDLSVYWYQQSLDQGLQFLIQYYNGEERAKGNILERFSAQQFPDLHSELNLSSLELGDSALYFCASSPFGARASYEQYFGPGTRLTVT.

This clonotype appeared a few times. V gene TRBV4-2 combines with J gene TRBJ2-2, with D possibly being TRBD2 (6 bases). Germline CDR1 LGHNA, CDR2 YNFKEQ. This CDR3 has 15 amino acids. Trimming left V 3 bases short and J 6 bases short, with 14 bases between. CDR3 DNA sequence: TGTGCCAGCAGCCAGGGGGACTTACGGGCCGGGGAGCTGTTTTTT. This encodes CASSQGDLRAGELFF.

This clonotype was detected ten times or more. The chain recombines TRBV12-3 or TRBV12-4 with TRBJ1-2, with 8 bases matching TRBD1. V gave up 4 bases and J gave up 11 bases; unmatched junction bases: 6. This CDR3 comprises 12 residues. In DNA, the CDR3 is TGTGCCAGCAGTTACGGGACAGGCATGTACACCTTC. Translation: CASSYGTGMYTF.

This clonotype was seen many times. The rearrangement joins TRBV6-5 to TRBJ2-1; a possible D gene is TRBD2 (5 bases). The germline V and J ends were trimmed by 8 bases and 7 bases, with 12 bases remaining between them. CDR3 size: 12 residues. Germline V gene data show CDR1 as MNHEY and CDR2 as SVGAGI. The CDR3 here is CASLGLTNEQFF. CDR3 DNA sequence: TGTGCCAGCCTCGGACTGACTAATGAGCAGTTCTTC.

This clonotype was detected only a few times. The V call is TRBV7-9, the J call TRBJ2-7; 7 positions match TRBD1. The CDR3 covers 11 residues. J gave up 11 bases and V 5 bases, and 6 bases lay outside the gene matches. Germline V gene lookup returns CDR1 SEHNR and CDR2 FQNEAQ (reference sequence). CDR3: CASSLGQEKYF. The DNA of the CDR3 is TGTGCCAGCAGCCTTGGACAGGAGAAGTACTTC. The full variable domain, its missing parts supplied by reference TRBV7-9 and TRBJ2-7, is DTGVSQNPRHKITKRGQNVTFRCDPISEHNRLYWYRQTLGQGPEFLTYFQNEAQLEKSRLLSDRFSAERPKGSFSTLEIQRTEQGDSAMYLCASSLGQEKYFGPGTRLTVT.

This chain joins TRBV4-3 and TRBJ2-4; 11 bases agree with TRBD2. Germline V gene sequence: CDR1 LGHNA, CDR2 YSLEER. The CDR3 length is 19 residues. Trimming took 0 bases from V and 0 from J; bases not matched to a gene: 7. The CDR3 protein is CASSQDTGTSGLAKNIQYF. The CDR3, as DNA: TGCGCCAGCAGCCAAGATACTGGGACTAGCGGTCTAGCCAAAAACATTCAGTACTTC.

This clonotype was seen repeatedly, ten times or more. V usage is TRBV19 and J usage is TRBJ2-1; the match to TRBD2 covers 12 bases. Germline CDR1 LNHDA, CDR2 SQIVND (reference sequence). The CDR3 length is 18 residues. The V and J ends lost 3 bases and 4 bases, in that order; junction bases with no gene match: 10. The CDR3 protein is CASSIRLAGGYGYNEQFF. CDR3 DNA sequence: TGTGCCAGTAGTATCCGGCTAGCGGGAGGGTACGGGTACAATGAGCAGTTCTTC.

Ten or more counts support this clonotype. This sequence joins TRBV7-2 and TRBJ2-3, with a tentative D call TRBD1 (5 bases). The CDR3 length is 15 residues. CDR1 and CDR2 (germline): SGHTA, FQGNSA. V lost 5 bases and J lost 7, with 19 bases in between. The CDR3 nucleotides read TGTGCCAGCAGCCGCGTGATCAGGGAAGTAAATACGCAGTATTTT. Translation gives CASSRVIREVNTQYF.

The V call is TRBV3-1, the J call TRBJ2-1; the D gene is possibly TRBD2 (6 bases). Germline assignment: CDR1 LGHDT and CDR2 YNNKEL (reference sequence). Deletions cut 1 base from V and 5 bases from J, with 12 bases between. This CDR3 has 15 amino acids. CDR3 DNA sequence: TGTGCCAGCAGCCAAGCCGCCTCTAGCGACAATGAGCAGTTCTTC. This translates into CASSQAASSDNEQFF.

This clonotype was counted ten times or more. The chain combines TRBV28 with TRBJ1-5; no reliable D call. The germline V and J ends were trimmed by 8 bases and 9 bases, with 17 bases remaining between them. CDR1 MDHEN and CDR2 SYDVKM come from the germline V gene. This CDR3 is 13 amino acids long. The DNA of the CDR3 is TGTGCCAGCCACGCAGGCAGTGTGTGGCCCCAGCATTTT. It specifies CASHAGSVWPQHF.

This clonotype was counted ten times or more. V usage is TRBV28 and J usage is TRBJ2-7; D remains unclear. V was pared by 5 bases and J by 5 bases, with 10 bases between. The CDR3 runs 12 residues. Germline V gene data show CDR1 as MDHEN and CDR2 as SYDVKM. Here the CDR3 DNA reads TGTGCCAGCAGTACCGGTCGGGACGAGCAGTACTTC. Amino acids: CASSTGRDEQYF.

This clonotype was counted ten times or more. The chain has TRBV6-1 and TRBJ1-2; a possible D gene is TRBD1 (6 bases). Trimming removed 4 bases from V and 2 bases from J, with 11 bases in between. Looked up from germline, CDR1 is MNHNS and CDR2 is SASEGT. CDR3 length: 14 residues. The CDR3 reads CASSGRTVNYGYTF. The CDR3 nucleotides are TGTGCCAGCAGTGGACGGACAGTAAACTATGGCTACACCTTC.

V and J are TRBV3-1 and TRBJ2-2, with no clear D. This CDR3 comprises 13 residues. Germline CDR1 is LGHDT and CDR2 is YNNKEL (reference sequence). V was clipped by 1 base and J by 6 bases, with 6 bases between them. CDR3: CASSQVSAGELFF. Written as DNA, the CDR3 is TGTGCCAGCAGCCAAGTAAGCGCCGGGGAGCTGTTTTTT.

This clonotype was detected many times. The V gene is TRBV7-8, the J gene TRBJ2-1; 10 nucleotides line up with TRBD2. Per the germline V gene, CDR1 is SGHVS and CDR2 is FQNEAQ. Losses at the gene ends were 7 bases for V and 12 bases for J; bases not matched to a gene: 9. The CDR3 is 13 residues long. The CDR3 DNA reads TGTGCCAGCAAACTAGCGGGGTTATCAGGGCAGTTCTTC. It is translated as CASKLAGLSGQFF. Supplemented by reference TRBV7-8 and TRBJ2-1, the full variable domain reads GAGVSQSPRYKVAKRGQDVALRCDPISGHVSLFWYQQALGQGPEFLTYFQNEAQLDKSGLPSDRFFAERPEGSVSTLKIQRTQQEDSAVYLCASKLAGLSGQFFGPGTRLTVL.

This clonotype was picked up many times. The chain joins TRBV27 to TRBJ2-1, with 8 bases aligning to TRBD1. The germline V gene has CDR1 MNHEY and CDR2 SMNVEV (reference sequence). This CDR3 comprises 16 residues. The trim removed 0 bases at V and 8 bases at J, leaving 9 bases unmatched. The CDR3 sequence is CASSLSQGANIYEQFF. For the CDR3, the DNA is TGTGCCAGCAGTTTATCTCAGGGGGCTAATATCTATGAGCAGTTCTTC.

This clonotype appeared many times. The chain has TRBV10-2 and TRBJ2-2, with D perhaps given as TRBD1 or TRBD2 (5 bases each). Trimming left V 0 bases short and J 6 bases short, with 5 bases between. Germline V lookup: CDR1 WSHSY, CDR2 SAAADI. This CDR3 region has 13 residues. The CDR3 protein is CASSESGAGELFF. CDR3 in DNA: TGCGCCAGCAGTGAGTCGGGGGCCGGGGAGCTGTTTTTT.

Ten or more counts support this clonotype. The V gene is TRBV7-3, the J gene TRBJ2-7, with D possibly TRBD1 on 6 matching bases. The CDR3 extends over 15 amino acids. CDR1 and CDR2 from the germline V gene are SGHTA and FQGTGA. V was cut by 5 bases and J by 6 bases, with 20 bases left in between. The CDR3 DNA sequence: TGTGCCAGCAGCCCCGATGCACAGGGCCGGTGCGAGCAGTACTTC. Amino acids: CASSPDAQGRCEQYF.

This clonotype came up a few times. The V call is TRBV5-1, the J call TRBJ1-1; 8 bases fit TRBD1. From germline, CDR1 is SGHRS and CDR2 YFSETQ. The J segment lost 5 bases and the V segment lost 4 bases, leaving 10 bases of the junction unmatched. The CDR3 has 15 residues. The CDR3 DNA reads as TGCGCCAGCAGCACCGGGGACAGGTGGGGAACTGAAGCTTTCTTT. Translated: CASSTGDRWGTEAFF.

This chain links TRBV20-1 with TRBJ2-1; 7 positions match TRBD2. With V trimmed by 0 bases and J by 7 bases, 3 bases remained unmatched. The CDR3 contains 13 residues. Germline CDR1 is DFQATT and CDR2 is SNEGSKA (reference sequence). For the CDR3, the DNA is TGCAGTGCTAGAGAGGGGGGGGAGAATGAGCAGTTCTTC. This sequence encodes CSAREGGENEQFF.